Described below is a single T cell receptor beta chain sequence and its context. This sample is part of a study of CD8+ T cells in alopecia areata. For the study at large: After 6 to 18 months of tofacitinib, follow-up continued 6 months off drug.

CD4+ and CD8+ T cells were sorted from PBMCs. CDR1 is SGDLS, CDR2 YYNGEE, per germline. The CDR3 totals 14 residues. With V trimmed by 2 bases and J by 5 bases, 4 bases remained unmatched. Reverse transcribed after extraction, RNA yielded cDNA as the sequencing template. TCRdb's copy holds only in-frame clones and misses some; the assay was immunoSEQ multiplex PCR. Altogether 160,000 or so clones are present, approximately 65% being singletons, with the ten largest covering about an eighth. This TCR came from a human donor with alopecia areata. V is TRBV9 and J is TRBJ2-7; 10 bases are shared with TRBD2. This specimen was CD8+ T cells sorted from blood, taken at week 0. This CDR3 is CASSVSGGLDEQYF. Here the CDR3 DNA reads TGTGCCAGCAGCGTTAGCGGGGGGTTAGACGAGCAGTACTTC.